Presented here are 25 T cell receptor beta chains from one specimen sequenced in a study of blood T cell repertoires in COVID-19. TCRdb keeps only in-frame clones here, not all; method: immunoSEQ multiplex PCR. The sample has 90,000 to 120,000 clones, 80% to 90% seen once. Sequencing was done on a sample of peripheral blood. Source of these receptors: a man aged 55 to 69 with acute or convalescent COVID-19.

The rearrangement uses TRBV7-3 and TRBJ1-1, with D possibly TRBD1 on 6 matching bases. The CDR3 length is 14 residues. Trimming removed 3 bases from V and 5 bases from J, with 13 bases in between. CDR1 and CDR2 (germline): SGHTA, FQGTGA. The CDR3 here is CASSLRGRETEAFF. In DNA form, the CDR3 reads TGTGCCAGCAGCTTGCGGGGGCGTGAAACTGAAGCTTTCTTT.

This clone is a singleton in its sample. The rearrangement uses TRBV5-4 and TRBJ2-3; weak D call: TRBD2 (7 bases). The CDR3 loop spans 14 amino acids. The germline V and J ends were trimmed by 4 bases and 3 bases, with 12 bases remaining between them. The germline V gene encodes CDR1 SGHNT and CDR2 YYREEE (reference sequence). CDR3: CASSPGGRTDTQYF. The CDR3 region has the DNA TGTGCCAGCAGCCCCGGGGGGCGTACAGATACGCAGTATTTT. Drawing the rest from reference TRBV5-4 and TRBJ2-3, the complete variable domain is ETGVTQSPTHLIKTRGQQVTLRCSSQSGHNTVSWYQQALGQGPQFIFQYYREEENGRGNFPPRFSGLQFPNYSSELNVNALELDDSALYLCASSPGGRTDTQYFGPGTRLTVL.

The chain combines TRBV9 with TRBJ1-6; no definite D call. The V end lost 4 bases, the J end lost 7 bases, and 12 bases lay between the germline ends. The CDR3 is 14 amino acids. Germline values: CDR1 SGDLS, CDR2 YYNGEE. This chain's CDR3 is CASSFAGSNSPLHF. The CDR3 DNA sequence: TGTGCCAGCAGCTTTGCGGGGTCAAATTCACCCCTCCACTTT.

The chain recombines TRBV5-1 with TRBJ2-1, with 7 bases aligning to TRBD2. This CDR3 has 17 residues. Per germline, CDR1 SGHRS and CDR2 YFSETQ. V gave up 0 bases and J gave up 8 bases; unmatched junction bases: 14. CDR3: CASSLAQGLAVVDEQFF. DNA for the CDR3: TGCGCCAGCAGCTTGGCCCAAGGCCTAGCGGTGGTCGATGAGCAGTTCTTC.

The CDR3 DNA is TGTGCCAGCAGCCGGGACAGGGTCTACAATGAGCAGTTCTTC. Translating it yields CASSRDRVYNEQFF. V gene TRBV5-6 combines with J gene TRBJ2-1; 9 nucleotides align to TRBD1. The germline V gene encodes CDR1 SGHDT and CDR2 YYEEEE. This CDR3 comprises 14 residues. V shed 4 bases and J 3 bases; nucleotides not matched to a gene: 2.

The chain employs TRBV14 and TRBJ2-3; D perhaps matches TRBD2 (6 bases). The CDR3 runs 16 residues. The V gene's germline CDR1 is SGHDN and CDR2 FVKESK. Trimming pared 1 base from V and 2 bases from J, leaving 13 bases between. The CDR3 DNA reads TGTGCCAGCAGCCAAGCTCGCGGGACTTCCACAGATACGCAGTATTTT. Encoded protein: CASSQARGTSTDTQYF. The full variable domain, in which reference TRBV14 and TRBJ2-3 provide the parts outside the CDR3, is EAGVTQFPSHSVIEKGQTVTLRCDPISGHDNLYWYRRVMGKEIKFLLHFVKESKQDESGMPNNRFLAERTGGTYSTLKVQPAELEDSGVYFCASSQARGTSTDTQYFGPGTRLTVL.

DNA for the CDR3: TGTGCCAGTAGTATTGCGGGACCCCGCACAGATACGCAGTATTTT. Its protein product is CASSIAGPRTDTQYF. This chain links TRBV19 with TRBJ2-3; D possibly corresponds to TRBD2 (6 bases). CDR1 and CDR2 from the germline V gene are LNHDA and SQIVND (reference sequence). With 3 bases removed from V and 1 base from J, the gap between germline ends came to 11 bases. This CDR3 has 15 residues.

This clone was seen more than once but under ten times. This sequence joins TRBV6-5 and TRBJ2-7; the D gene is possibly TRBD2 (6 bases). CDR1 and CDR2 (germline): MNHEY, SVGAGI. The CDR3 sequence is 14 residues long. V lost 1 base and J 0 bases, leaving 7 bases between the germline ends. The CDR3 DNA follows: TGTGCCAGCAGTTACTACGGGGGCTCCTACGAGCAGTACTTC. It codes for CASSYYGGSYEQYF.

Of note for this clone: Additional DNA sequences in this sample encode the identical CDR3. The chain couples TRBV4-2 to TRBJ1-2; the D is unclear. The germline V gene has CDR1 LGHNA and CDR2 YNFKEQ. The V end lost 1 base, the J end lost 0 bases, and 21 bases lay between the germline ends. This CDR3 comprises 19 residues. The CDR3, as DNA: TGTGCCAGCAGCCAAGTGTTTCTCGCGGGCAGTTTAGCTAACTATGGCTACACCTTC. Residues: CASSQVFLAGSLANYGYTF.

This chain uses TRBV28 with TRBJ2-3; a possible D gene is TRBD1 (6 bases). V lost 8 bases and J lost 3, with 12 bases in between. CDR1 is MDHEN and CDR2 is SYDVKM in the germline V gene. This CDR3 comprises 13 residues. The CDR3: CASRQQGTDTQYF. The DNA of the CDR3 is TGTGCCAGCCGACAACAGGGAACAGATACGCAGTATTTT.

The J gene is TRBJ1-2, the V gene TRBV10-3; tentatively, D is TRBD1 (6 bases). Germline V lookup: CDR1 ENHRY, CDR2 SYGVKD. There are 14 residues in the CDR3. Trimming removed 2 bases from V and 4 bases from J, with 11 bases in between. DNA of the CDR3: TGTGCCATCAGTGAGACAGGGAGTACCTATGGCTACACCTTC. This sequence encodes CAISETGSTYGYTF.

This sequence joins TRBV4-3 and TRBJ1-2, with TRBD1 matching 7 bases. Germline trimming cut 3 bases from V and 8 bases from J; bases unmatched to any gene: 6. The CDR3 contains 13 residues. From germline, CDR1 is LGHNA and CDR2 YSLEER. The CDR3 bases are TGCGCCAGCAGCCACACAACAGGGGAAGGCTACACCTTC. This translates into CASSHTTGEGYTF.

The rearrangement joins TRBV7-2 to TRBJ1-2, with D perhaps TRBD1 (6 bases). The CDR3 consists of 15 residues. V lost 3 bases and J 0 bases, leaving 11 bases between the germline ends. Germline CDR1 and CDR2: SGHTA and FQGNSA. CDR3 bases: TGTGCCAGCAGCTTGCAGACAGGTCCTAACTATGGCTACACCTTC. It specifies CASSLQTGPNYGYTF.

J is TRBJ1-1 and V is TRBV12-3 or TRBV12-4; unclear D gene. The CDR3 contains 13 residues. The germline V and J ends were trimmed by 3 bases and 2 bases, with 7 bases remaining between them. CDR3 sequence: CASSFSVNTEAFF. The CDR3 nucleotides read TGTGCCAGCAGTTTCTCAGTCAACACTGAAGCTTTCTTT.

This sequence joins TRBV23-1 and TRBJ1-5; possibly TRBD1 for D (6 bases). TRBV23-1 is an ORF, with its function uncertain. The CDR3 has 14 amino acids. V was trimmed by 8 bases and J by 2 bases, leaving 13 bases between them. CDR3: CASGGHPCNQPQHF. CDR3 nucleotide sequence: TGCGCCAGCGGGGGACATCCGTGCAATCAGCCCCAGCATTTT.

This clone was observed a handful of times. The rearrangement links TRBV7-8 to TRBJ1-6, with 10 bases matching TRBD1. Looked up from germline, CDR1 is SGHVS and CDR2 is FQNEAQ. V was pared by 1 base and J by 7 bases, with 1 base of the junction left unmatched. CDR3 length equals 15 residues. As DNA, the CDR3 is TGTGCCAGCAGCTTAGTGGACAGGGGGAATTCACCCCTCCACTTT. It is translated as CASSLVDRGNSPLHF. The entire variable domain, with the rest obtained from reference TRBV7-8 and TRBJ1-6, is as follows: GAGVSQSPRYKVAKRGQDVALRCDPISGHVSLFWYQQALGQGPEFLTYFQNEAQLDKSGLPSDRFFAERPEGSVSTLKIQRTQQEDSAVYLCASSLVDRGNSPLHFGNGTRLTVT.

CDR3 nucleotides: TGTGCCAGCACGACTCGAGGCTCCGATACGCAGTATTTT. Its protein is CASTTRGSDTQYF. V gene TRBV18 combines with J gene TRBJ2-3; D uncertain. The CDR3 has 13 residues. V dropped 8 bases and J dropped 6 bases, with 15 bases sitting between them. The germline CDR1 and CDR2 sequences are KGHSH and LQKENI.

The chain recombines TRBV9 with TRBJ2-7, with TRBD2 identical over 10 bases. Germline V gene sequence: CDR1 SGDLS, CDR2 YYNGEE. V gave up 4 bases and J gave up 3 bases; unmatched junction bases: 7. This CDR3 region has 15 residues. CDR3 DNA sequence: TGTGCCAGCAGCAACCGGACTAGCGGCTTCTACGAGCAGTACTTC. Encoded protein: CASSNRTSGFYEQYF.

The chain links TRBV7-8 to TRBJ2-3, with 9 bases that match TRBD1. The CDR3 covers 16 residues. Looked up from germline, CDR1 is SGHVS and CDR2 is FQNEAQ. V was pared by 5 bases and J by 0 bases, with 6 bases of the junction left unmatched. The CDR3 is CASSPRDRASTDTQYF. The CDR3, as DNA: TGTGCCAGCAGCCCTAGGGACAGGGCGAGCACAGATACGCAGTATTTT.

The genes are TRBV2 and TRBJ2-7, with 10 bases lining up with TRBD1. V was pared by 7 bases and J by 2 bases, with 17 bases of the junction left unmatched. The CDR3 totals 18 residues. CDR1 SNHLY and CDR2 FYNNEI come from the germline V gene. DNA of the CDR3: TGTGCCAGCAACAACCCATTTACAGGGACAGGGGTTACCTACGAGCAGTACTTC. Its translation: CASNNPFTGTGVTYEQYF.

The chain employs TRBV4-2 and TRBJ2-3; TRBD2 aligns across 10 bases. Trimming at V came to 3 bases and at J to 5 bases, leaving 8 bases not matched to a gene. CDR1 and CDR2 (germline): LGHNA, YNFKEQ. The CDR3 has 16 amino acids. DNA of the CDR3: TGTGCCAGCAGCCAGACCGGCCTAGCGGGAGTAGATACGCAGTATTTT. Its translation is CASSQTGLAGVDTQYF.

The genes are TRBV5-8 and TRBJ2-5; D unclear. Trimming stripped 1 base from V and 5 bases from J, with 15 bases between. Germline V gene data show CDR1 as SGHTS and CDR2 as YDEGEE. The CDR3 runs 15 residues. The CDR3 sequence is CASSLRRSTRETQYF. The DNA for the CDR3 is TGTGCCAGCAGCTTGAGGCGGAGTACTCGGGAGACCCAGTACTTC.

This chain links TRBV4-2 with TRBJ1-2, with 8 bases lining up with TRBD1. Per germline, CDR1 LGHNA and CDR2 YNFKEQ. This CDR3 has 16 amino acids. V dropped 1 base and J dropped 6; count of bases not matched to a gene: 10. CDR3 loop: CASSQGVSGQGHGYTF. DNA for the CDR3: TGTGCCAGCAGCCAAGGGGTTTCCGGACAGGGCCATGGCTACACCTTC.

As for this clone: Other DNA sequences in this specimen translate into the identical CDR3. The chain has TRBV5-1 and TRBJ2-3; possible D gene TRBD2, 5 bases. Germline V gene sequence: CDR1 SGHRS, CDR2 YFSETQ. V lost 4 bases, J lost 0 bases, and 12 bases lay in between. The CDR3 totals 15 residues. The CDR3 DNA follows: TGCGCCAGCAGCCCCGGACTCACTAGCACAGATACGCAGTATTTT. Residues: CASSPGLTSTDTQYF.

This clone has only a few counts. The rearrangement uses TRBV19 and TRBJ1-4; a weak D match, TRBD1 (5 bases). The CDR3 consists of 14 residues. Germline lookup yields CDR1 LNHDA and CDR2 SQIVND (reference sequence). Deletions cut 7 bases from V and 6 bases from J, with 15 bases between. The CDR3 coding sequence is TGTGCCAGTAAGGGCGGACTAGGGGATGAAAAACTGTTTTTT. This codes for CASKGGLGDEKLFF.